These 20 T cell receptor beta chains were sequenced from one sample in a study of blood T cell repertoires in COVID-19. Data came from immunoSEQ multiplex PCR; TCRdb stores just in-frame clones and leaves some out. This repertoire shows around 150,000 clones, around 87% found once; its top ten account for 2.5%. The material sequenced was peripheral blood. These receptors originate from a man aged 50 to 59 with active COVID-19.

A few counts support this clone. V and J are TRBV3-1 (or the pseudogene TRBV3-2) and TRBJ2-2, with D hard to call. V dropped 5 bases and J dropped 5 bases, with 6 bases sitting between them. The CDR3 consists of 12 residues. Germline CDR1 is LGHDT and CDR2 is YNNKEL (reference sequence). Written as DNA, the CDR3 is TGTGCCAGCAGCGAAGTAACCGGGGAGCTGTTTTTT. The encoded protein is CASSEVTGELFF.

Concerning this clone itself: Mismatch with germline at one junction end may stem from a read error. The chain has TRBV7-7 and TRBJ2-7; D might be TRBD1 (6 bases). The CDR3 spans 13 residues. Germline V CDR1 and CDR2: SSHAT, FNYEAQ (reference sequence). The DNA of the CDR3 is TGTGCTAGCAGCCCAGCTACAGGGAGCGAGCAGTACTTC. It yields the protein CASSPATGSEQYF. Full variable domain (missing parts from reference TRBV7-7 and TRBJ2-7): GAGVSQSPRYKVTKRGQDVTLRCDPISSHATLYWYQQALGQGPEFLTYFNYEAQPDKSGLPSDRFSAERPEGSISTLTIQRTEQRDSAMYRCASSPATGSEQYFGPGTRLTVT.

The chain joins TRBV5-6 to TRBJ1-1; 7 nucleotides line up with TRBD1. Per the germline V gene, CDR1 is SGHDT and CDR2 is YYEEEE. Trimming at V came to 5 bases and at J to 1 base, leaving 5 bases not matched to a gene. CDR3 length equals 14 residues. CDR3 in DNA: TGTGCCAGCAGGACTGGACAGGCGAACACTGAAGCTTTCTTT. Encoded protein: CASRTGQANTEAFF.

The rearrangement links TRBV12-1 to TRBJ2-6; the DNA was not compared with TRBD1, the D call given in the table. TRBV12-1 is a pseudogene locus. The CDR3 covers 16 residues. This chain's CDR3 is CASSGGTFSGANVLTF. The CDR3 bases are TGTGCCAGCTCAGGGGGAACCTTCTCTGGGGCCAACGTCCTGACTTTC.

This chain uses TRBV5-1 with TRBJ2-7; 10 bases fit TRBD2. The CDR3 totals 15 residues. With 4 bases clipped from V and 2 bases from J, the junction kept 6 bases outside the gene matches. Germline CDR1 and CDR2: SGHRS and YFSETQ. CDR3 residues: CASSATSGVTYEQYF. As DNA, the CDR3 is TGCGCCAGCAGCGCCACTAGCGGGGTCACCTACGAGCAGTACTTC.

This sequence joins TRBV7-6 and TRBJ1-4; D uncertain. V lost 1 base to trimming and J lost 0 bases, with 15 bases between them. Looked up from germline, CDR1 is SGHVS and CDR2 is FNYEAQ. This CDR3 is 18 amino acids long. CDR3 coding DNA: TGTGCCAGCAGCTTAGGGTCAGGTTCCCTACCAACTAATGAAAAACTGTTTTTT. Protein product: CASSLGSGSLPTNEKLFF.

The V call is TRBV28, the J call TRBJ1-6; TRBD1 might be the D (6 bases). The CDR3 sequence is 13 residues long. The germline V gene encodes CDR1 MDHEN and CDR2 SYDVKM. V was shortened by 6 bases and J by 7 bases, with 10 bases between the two germline ends. CDR3 DNA: TGTGCCAGCAGACAGGGATTCAATTCACCCCTCCACTTT. Its translation is CASRQGFNSPLHF.

CDR3 in amino acids: CASSYSSRDDTEAFF. The CDR3 bases are TGTGCCAGCAGTTACTCCAGCAGGGATGACACTGAAGCTTTCTTT. V gene TRBV6-5 combines with J gene TRBJ1-1, with D perhaps TRBD1 (5 bases). The V gene's germline CDR1 is MNHEY and CDR2 SVGAGI. The V end lost 0 bases, the J end lost 3 bases, and 11 bases lay between the germline ends. This CDR3 region has 15 residues.

There are a few counts of this clone. The chain uses TRBV5-4 and TRBJ1-2; no firm D call. The V end was cut by 6 bases, the J end by 8 bases, with 17 bases between. The CDR3 extends over 13 amino acids. Germline lookup yields CDR1 SGHNT and CDR2 YYREEE (reference sequence). In DNA, the CDR3 is TGTGCCAGCAAGGTTCCCGGGGTCTACGGCTACACCTTC. Translating gives CASKVPGVYGYTF. Complete variable domain (other parts from reference TRBV5-4 and TRBJ1-2): ETGVTQSPTHLIKTRGQQVTLRCSSQSGHNTVSWYQQALGQGPQFIFQYYREEENGRGNFPPRFSGLQFPNYSSELNVNALELDDSALYLCASKVPGVYGYTFGSGTRLTVV.

This sequence joins TRBV18 and TRBJ2-7; 8 nucleotides agree with TRBD2. Trimming cost V 6 bases and J 3 bases; bases outside gene matches: 7. The CDR3 spans 14 residues. Germline V gives CDR1 KGHSH, CDR2 LQKENI. CDR3 loop: CASSRTRGGYEQYF. CDR3 bases: TGTGCCAGCTCCCGAACCCGGGGGGGCTACGAGCAGTACTTC.

This sequence joins TRBV4-1 and TRBJ2-3; 10 nucleotides match TRBD2. V dropped 1 base and J dropped 4; count of bases not matched to a gene: 5. The CDR3 totals 16 residues. Germline V CDR1 and CDR2: MGHRA, YSYEKL. CDR3 region: CASSQGAGGRSDTQYF. The CDR3 DNA sequence: TGCGCCAGCAGCCAAGGAGCGGGGGGGCGGTCAGATACGCAGTATTTT.

V and J are TRBV6-1 and TRBJ2-1, with TRBD1 identical over 9 bases. V lost 2 bases, J lost 10 bases, and 21 bases stayed unmatched. The germline V gene has CDR1 MNHNS and CDR2 SASEGT. The CDR3 length is 19 residues. This CDR3 reads CASSELVGGDRERKLEQFF. In DNA, the CDR3 is TGTGCCAGCAGTGAATTGGTGGGTGGGGACAGGGAAAGAAAGCTGGAGCAGTTCTTC.

CDR3 DNA sequence: TGCAGCGTAGGGCGGGACGCTGAAGCTTTCTTT. Its protein product is CSVGRDAEAFF. The rearrangement uses TRBV29-1 and TRBJ1-1; possible D gene TRBD1, 5 bases. CDR1 and CDR2 (germline): SQVTM, ANQGSEA. V lost 6 bases and J 6 bases, leaving 11 bases between the germline ends. This CDR3 has 11 amino acids. The full variable domain, its missing parts supplied by reference TRBV29-1 and TRBJ1-1, is SAVISQKPSRDICQRGTSLTIQCQVDSQVTMMFWYRQQPGQSLTLIATANQGSEATYESGFVIDKFPISRPNLTFSTLTVSNMSPEDSSIYLCSVGRDAEAFFGQGTRLTVV.

The chain combines TRBV7-9 with TRBJ2-1; TRBD1 matches at 10 bases. V lost 3 bases and J lost 9; bases outside the gene matches: 5. The CDR3 is 14 residues long. Germline CDR1 and CDR2: SEHNR and FQNEAQ (reference sequence). The chain's CDR3 is CASSFGQGGGEQFF. The CDR3 DNA is TGTGCCAGCAGCTTTGGACAGGGGGGCGGTGAGCAGTTCTTC.

The CDR3 bases are TGCGCCAGCAGCCAAGGGACTAGCGGGGGGAATACGCAGTATTTT. Residues: CASSQGTSGGNTQYF. The rearrangement links TRBV4-3 to TRBJ2-3; 14 bases agree with TRBD2. Germline V gene lookup returns CDR1 LGHNA and CDR2 YSLEER. This CDR3 spans 15 amino acids. Unmatched junction bases numbered 1, after V lost 1 base and J lost 7 bases.

This clone was counted a single time. This chain links TRBV4-2 with TRBJ2-7, with D uncertain. The CDR3 has 14 amino acids. Germline CDR1 reads LGHNA; CDR2 reads YNFKEQ. Trimming cost V 1 base and J 1 base, with 8 bases left between them. CDR3 in DNA: TGTGCCAGCAGCCAAGCTCTAGAATCCTACGAGCAGTACTTC. It codes for CASSQALESYEQYF.

The chain recombines TRBV14 with TRBJ1-1, with D possibly matching TRBD1 (5 bases). The V end was cut by 0 bases, the J end by 12 bases, with 11 bases between. CDR1 and CDR2 (germline): SGHDN, FVKESK. The CDR3 covers 12 residues. The DNA of the CDR3 is TGTGCCAGCAGCCAAGAAAACAGGTACCCTTTCTTT. Translating it yields CASSQENRYPFF. Full variable domain (rest looked up from reference TRBV14 and TRBJ1-1): EAGVTQFPSHSVIEKGQTVTLRCDPISGHDNLYWYRRVMGKEIKFLLHFVKESKQDESGMPNNRFLAERTGGTYSTLKVQPAELEDSGVYFCASSQENRYPFFGQGTRLTVV.

This clone was detected only once. The V and J genes are TRBV12-3 or TRBV12-4 and TRBJ2-2; D remains unclear. The germline V and J ends were trimmed by 6 bases and 2 bases, with 4 bases remaining between them. This CDR3 is 12 amino acids long. CDR3 loop: CASSSNTGELFF. DNA of the CDR3: TGTGCCAGCAGCTCCAACACCGGGGAGCTGTTTTTT.

This chain joins TRBV5-8 and TRBJ1-2; perhaps TRBD1 as D (5 bases). CDR3 size: 13 residues. In germline, CDR1 is SGHTS, CDR2 YDEGEE. V dropped 1 base and J dropped 7 bases, with 11 bases sitting between them. CDR3 loop: CASSLRGKGGYTF. The CDR3, as DNA: TGTGCCAGCAGCTTGCGGGGGAAGGGTGGCTACACCTTC. The whole variable domain, remainder taken from reference TRBV5-8 and TRBJ1-2, is EAGVTQSPTHLIKTRGQQATLRCSPISGHTSVYWYQQALGLGLQFLLWYDEGEERNRGNFPPRFSGRQFPNYSSELNVNALELEDSALYLCASSLRGKGGYTFGSGTRLTVV.

The V gene is TRBV6-1, the J gene TRBJ1-5; D is ambiguous. The V and J ends lost 2 bases and 2 bases respectively, with 16 bases between them. CDR1 and CDR2 from the germline V gene are MNHNS and SASEGT. The CDR3 is 17 residues long. CDR3 region: CASSETIWGDGNQPQHF. Written as DNA, the CDR3 is TGTGCCAGCAGTGAAACGATTTGGGGAGACGGCAATCAGCCCCAGCATTTT.